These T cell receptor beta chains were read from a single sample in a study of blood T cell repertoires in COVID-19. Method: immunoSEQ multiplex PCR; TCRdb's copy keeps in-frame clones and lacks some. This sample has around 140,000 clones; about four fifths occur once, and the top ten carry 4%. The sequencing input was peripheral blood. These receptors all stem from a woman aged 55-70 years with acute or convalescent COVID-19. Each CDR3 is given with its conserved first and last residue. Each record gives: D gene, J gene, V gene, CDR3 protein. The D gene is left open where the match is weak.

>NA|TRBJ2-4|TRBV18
CASSPGGGPNIQYF
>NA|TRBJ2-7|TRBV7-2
CASTPRRAGSYEQYF
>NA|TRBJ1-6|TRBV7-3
CASSLRGAADNSPLHF
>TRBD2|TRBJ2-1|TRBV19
CASSIGPVGGSSYNEQFF
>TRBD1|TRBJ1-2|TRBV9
CASSATGYGYTF
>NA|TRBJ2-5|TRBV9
CASSAQGSGWVKTQYF
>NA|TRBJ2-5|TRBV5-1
CASSHTGYLQETQYF
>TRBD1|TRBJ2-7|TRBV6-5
CASSPGQGIRYEQYF
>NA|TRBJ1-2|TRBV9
CASSPPSGYNYGYTF
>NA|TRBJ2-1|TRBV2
CASGLGLATEQFF
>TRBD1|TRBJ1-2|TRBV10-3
CAIGTAYGYTF
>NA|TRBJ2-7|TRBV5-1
CASSLANEQYF
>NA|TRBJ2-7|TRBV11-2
CASSSAYEQYF
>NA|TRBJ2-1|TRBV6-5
CASSYDTTNEQFF
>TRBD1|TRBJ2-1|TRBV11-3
CASSLGQVRYNEQFF
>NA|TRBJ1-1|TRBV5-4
CASSLGRIGEAFF
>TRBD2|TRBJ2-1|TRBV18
CASSPSGRAGEQFF
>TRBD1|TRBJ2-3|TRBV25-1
CASSQTGIMTDTQYF
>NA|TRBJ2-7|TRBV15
CATSSRGGREQYF
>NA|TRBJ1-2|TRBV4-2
CASSQDPAGHYGYTF
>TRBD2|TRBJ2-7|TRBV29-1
CSGLAATYEQYF
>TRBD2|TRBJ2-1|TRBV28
CASSPLAGVNEQFF
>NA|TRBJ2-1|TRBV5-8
CASSLDRRVIDEQFF
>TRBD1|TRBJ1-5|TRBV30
CAWSDGTVGNQPQHF
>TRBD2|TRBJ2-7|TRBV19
CASSIGGLAGTYEQYF
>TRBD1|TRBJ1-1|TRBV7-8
CASSLSGQGATGAFF
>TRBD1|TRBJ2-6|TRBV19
CASSKNRDSSGANVLTF
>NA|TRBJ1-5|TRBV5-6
CASSLRGAGAGGQPQHF
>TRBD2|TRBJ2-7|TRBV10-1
CARWELADYEQYF
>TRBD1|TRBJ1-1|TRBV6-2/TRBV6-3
CASSPGTGNMNTEAFF
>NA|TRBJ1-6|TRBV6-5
CASRQGIGSPLHF
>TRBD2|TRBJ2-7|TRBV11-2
CASSLSSGNYEQYF
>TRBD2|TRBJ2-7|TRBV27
CASSPGTSGMYEQYF
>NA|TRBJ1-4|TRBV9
CASSESVATNEKLFF
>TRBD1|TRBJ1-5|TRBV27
CASSFDRDNQPQHF